These 32 T cell receptor beta chains were all obtained from the same sample, sequenced in a study of OX40 agonist ivuxolimab in advanced cancers. Sequenced by immunoSEQ multiplex PCR; TCRdb stores in-frame clones only, minus some. The data contain about 93,000 clones, around 92% of them seen just once; the ten biggest clones take up 0.5% to 0.65%. The sample here was CD4+ or CD8+ T cells sorted from blood, taken in a trial of the OX40 agonist ivuxolimab. All receptors come from an adult with an advanced solid tumor such as melanoma, head and neck, liver or kidney cancer.

This chain uses TRBV6-5 with TRBJ2-7, with D unresolved. Germline CDR1 is MNHEY and CDR2 is SVGAGI. This CDR3 is built from 14 residues. V was cut by 6 bases and J by 6 bases, with 18 bases left in between. The CDR3 coding sequence is TGTGCCAGCAGCCAAGATGGGTACACGGGCGAGCAGTACTTC. Translated: CASSQDGYTGEQYF.

The CDR3 sequence: CASSLMTGGVLRHTDEQYF. CDR3 coding DNA: TGTGCCAGCAGCTTAATGACCGGGGGGGTCCTACGACATACAGATGAGCAGTACTTC. This chain links TRBV7-9 with TRBJ2-7, with TRBD2 matching over 8 bases. This CDR3 region has 19 residues. The germline V gene has CDR1 SEHNR and CDR2 FQNEAQ (reference sequence). The V and J ends lost 2 bases and 7 bases, in that order; junction bases with no gene match: 22.

This chain connects TRBV27 to TRBJ1-6, with 12 bases that match TRBD1. V was clipped by 6 bases and J by 9 bases; unmatched bases: 12. The CDR3 contains 17 residues. Germline V gene lookup returns CDR1 MNHEY and CDR2 SMNVEV (reference sequence). This chain's CDR3 is CASRRRGQGATSSPLHF. In DNA form, the CDR3 reads TGTGCCAGCAGAAGGAGGGGACAGGGGGCAACGAGTTCACCCCTCCACTTT.

The chain links TRBV7-9 to TRBJ2-5, with TRBD2 matching 9 bases. V was clipped by 5 bases and J by 7 bases; unmatched bases: 11. Germline V gene data show CDR1 as SEHNR and CDR2 as FQNEAQ (reference sequence). The CDR3 contains 15 residues. The CDR3 spells CASSQGLAEIGTQYF. In DNA form, the CDR3 reads TGTGCCAGCAGCCAGGGACTAGCAGAGATAGGGACCCAGTACTTC.

The sample holds one count of this clone. The chain couples TRBV9 to TRBJ2-3; TRBD1 is a possible D gene (6 bases). The V and J ends lost 3 bases and 4 bases respectively, with 18 bases between them. This CDR3 comprises 16 residues. Germline assignment: CDR1 SGDLS and CDR2 YYNGEE. The CDR3, as DNA: TGTGCCAGCAGCGCGACCCGGGACACGAGCCCAGATACGCAGTATTTT. Amino acids: CASSATRDTSPDTQYF.

V gene TRBV7-3 combines with J gene TRBJ2-3; no clear D. Germline lookup yields CDR1 SGHTA and CDR2 FQGTGA. CDR3 length equals 17 residues. With 0 bases removed from V and 0 bases from J, the gap between germline ends came to 13 bases. Here the CDR3 DNA reads TGTGCCAGCAGCTTAACGGGATTGTCTGGGAGCACAGATACGCAGTATTTT. It specifies CASSLTGLSGSTDTQYF.

The J gene is TRBJ2-5, the V gene TRBV6-1; 12 bases map to TRBD2. This CDR3 is 18 amino acids long. The V gene end was trimmed by 0 bases and the J gene end by 2 bases; junction bases not matched to a gene: 7. Germline values: CDR1 MNHNS, CDR2 SASEGT. The CDR3 DNA reads as TGTGCCAGCAGTGAAGCGTCCACTAGCGGGAGGCTTCAAGAGACCCAGTACTTC. It specifies CASSEASTSGRLQETQYF.

This clone occurred a few times. No conserved phenylalanine or tryptophan is present at the end of the CDR3, so a read error is the likely explanation. Because the CDR3's place on the DNA is in doubt, the DNA is left out and the CDR3 is given as listed by TCRdb. The V call is TRBV13, the J call TRBJ1-1. Inclusive of both ends, the CDR3 amounts to 11 amino acids. Germline loops: CDR1 PRHDT, CDR2 FYEKMQ (reference sequence). CDR3 amino acids: CASSLGGYRSG.

The chain links TRBV10-2 to TRBJ2-3; no firm D call. Germline V lookup: CDR1 WSHSY, CDR2 SAAADI. The CDR3 contains 12 residues. Trimming removed 5 bases at V and 5 bases at J, with 8 bases between. The CDR3 reads CASSPRLDTQYF. In nucleotides, the CDR3 is TGCGCCAGCAGTCCCAGGTTAGATACGCAGTATTTT.

The V call is TRBV9, the J call TRBJ2-3; D remains unclear. Trimming removed 0 bases from V and 4 bases from J, with 9 bases in between. This CDR3 spans 14 amino acids. Germline V gene data show CDR1 as SGDLS and CDR2 as YYNGEE. In nucleotides, the CDR3 is TGTGCCAGCAGCGTAGTGGAGTTGCCAGATACGCAGTATTTT. Protein product: CASSVVELPDTQYF. Drawing the rest from reference TRBV9 and TRBJ2-3, the complete variable domain is DSGVTQTPKHLITATGQRVTLRCSPRSGDLSVYWYQQSLDQGLQFLIQYYNGEERAKGNILERFSAQQFPDLHSELNLSSLELGDSALYFCASSVVELPDTQYFGPGTRLTVL.

The chain carries TRBV6-5 and TRBJ2-5; D ambiguous. The germline V gene has CDR1 MNHEY and CDR2 SVGAGI. Trimming took off 0 bases at V and 3 bases at J, with 11 bases between the two ends. The CDR3 is 15 amino acids. CDR3 sequence (DNA): TGTGCCAGCAGTTACTCCCATGCGCACAAAGAGACCCAGTACTTC. It specifies CASSYSHAHKETQYF.

V gene TRBV5-1 combines with J gene TRBJ1-6; the match to TRBD1 covers 8 bases. J gave up 10 bases and V 3 bases, and 6 bases lay outside the gene matches. The germline V gene has CDR1 SGHRS and CDR2 YFSETQ. CDR3 size: 14 residues. The CDR3 sequence is CASSSGQGWSPLHF. In DNA, the CDR3 is TGCGCCAGCAGCTCAGGACAGGGTTGGTCACCCCTCCACTTT.

CDR3 DNA: TGTGCCAGCTCACGGACAGGGGGCGCTGAGACCCAGTACTTC. It specifies CASSRTGGAETQYF. The rearrangement links TRBV18 to TRBJ2-5; 11 bases align to TRBD1. Germline V lookup: CDR1 KGHSH, CDR2 LQKENI. J lost 5 bases, V lost 4 bases, and 3 bases had no gene match. This CDR3 region has 14 residues.

The CDR3 here is CASSIGTGEPYEQYF. The CDR3 DNA reads as TGTGCCAGCAGCATCGGGACAGGGGAGCCCTACGAGCAGTACTTC. The chain links TRBV7-2 to TRBJ2-7; TRBD1 matches 10 bases. Trimming cost V 5 bases and J 2 bases; bases outside gene matches: 6. Germline assignment: CDR1 SGHTA and CDR2 FQGNSA. There are 15 residues in the CDR3.

The chain has TRBV5-6 and TRBJ2-5; D is undetermined. V dropped 5 bases and J dropped 5 bases, with 10 bases sitting between them. Germline CDR1 is SGHDT and CDR2 is YYEEEE. The CDR3 spans 12 residues. The CDR3 DNA reads TGTGCCAGCAGTTGGGCCCGTGAGACCCAGTACTTC. Its protein is CASSWARETQYF.

As to this clone: The same CDR3 also results from other DNA sequences found in this sample. The CDR3 protein is CASSLDRYEQYF. DNA for the CDR3: TGCGCCAGCAGCTTGGACCGTTACGAGCAGTACTTC. The chain has TRBV5-1 and TRBJ2-7; D not resolved. Germline V gene data show CDR1 as SGHRS and CDR2 as YFSETQ. The CDR3 extends over 12 amino acids. V was clipped by 0 bases and J by 4 bases, with 5 bases between them.

The chain couples TRBV9 to TRBJ1-4; D is possibly TRBD1 (5 bases). V was clipped by 3 bases and J by 8 bases, with 17 bases between them. This CDR3 is 15 amino acids long. Germline CDR1 and CDR2: SGDLS and YYNGEE. CDR3 protein: CASSAYPDTGEKLFF. The CDR3 region has the DNA TGTGCCAGCAGCGCTTACCCGGACACGGGGGAAAAACTGTTTTTT.

This chain links TRBV6-5 with TRBJ1-1, with D possibly matching TRBD1 (5 bases). Germline CDR1 reads MNHEY; CDR2 reads SVGAGI. V lost 6 bases to trimming and J lost 4 bases, with 12 bases between them. The CDR3 covers 13 residues. The CDR3 DNA reads TGTGCCAGCAGCTCGACAGAAGGCACTGAAGCTTTCTTT. Encoded protein: CASSSTEGTEAFF.

The chain is built from TRBV6-5 and TRBJ1-6; D unresolved. The CDR3 consists of 10 residues. The V gene's germline CDR1 is MNHEY and CDR2 SVGAGI. The CDR3 DNA reads TGTTCTCGGGAAGATTCACCCCTCCACTTT. Translation: CSREDSPLHF.

This sequence joins TRBV2 and TRBJ1-3, with 12 bases identical to TRBD1. The germline V gene has CDR1 SNHLY and CDR2 FYNNEI. With V trimmed by 6 bases and J by 3 bases, 6 bases remained unmatched. The CDR3 contains 16 residues. The CDR3 bases are TGTGCCAGCAGCCAAGGGACAGGGGGCTTTGGAAACACCATATATTTT. Amino acid sequence: CASSQGTGGFGNTIYF. The full variable domain, with the rest looked up from reference TRBV2 and TRBJ1-3, is EPEVTQTPSHQVTQMGQEVILRCVPISNHLYFYWYRQILGQKVEFLVSFYNNEISEKSEIFDDQFSVERPDGSNFTLKIRSTKLEDSAMYFCASSQGTGGFGNTIYFGEGSWLTVV.

The chain couples TRBV14 to TRBJ1-6; the D is unclear. The germline V gene has CDR1 SGHDN and CDR2 FVKESK. CDR3 size: 19 residues. V was pared by 3 bases and J by 1 base, with 19 bases between. This CDR3 reads CASSHRRGQAGSYNSPLHF. CDR3 bases: TGTGCCAGCAGCCATAGACGAGGCCAGGCAGGTTCCTATAATTCACCCCTCCACTTT. The full variable domain, in which reference TRBV14 and TRBJ1-6 provide the parts outside the CDR3, is EAGVTQFPSHSVIEKGQTVTLRCDPISGHDNLYWYRRVMGKEIKFLLHFVKESKQDESGMPNNRFLAERTGGTYSTLKVQPAELEDSGVYFCASSHRRGQAGSYNSPLHFGNGTRLTVT.

CDR3 DNA: TGCAGCGTTGAAGAGGGACAGGTTGGCCGAGCTTTCTTT. Residues: CSVEEGQVGRAFF. The chain joins TRBV29-1 to TRBJ1-1, with 8 nucleotides matching TRBD1. CDR1 SQVTM and CDR2 ANQGSEA come from the germline V gene. Germline trimming cut 0 bases from V and 10 bases from J; bases unmatched to any gene: 7. The CDR3 is 13 residues long.

V usage is TRBV6-1 and J usage is TRBJ2-3; 7 bases line up with TRBD2. CDR3 length equals 15 residues. Unmatched junction bases numbered 9, after V lost 7 bases and J lost 2 bases. CDR1 is MNHNS, CDR2 SASEGT, per germline. Written as DNA, the CDR3 is TGTGCCAGCAAAATCTCTAGCGGTTACACAGATACGCAGTATTTT. Its translation: CASKISSGYTDTQYF.

V and J are TRBV27 and TRBJ2-7, with D perhaps matching TRBD1 (6 bases). This CDR3 has 13 residues. Germline assignment: CDR1 MNHEY and CDR2 SMNVEV (reference sequence). The germline V and J ends were trimmed by 5 bases and 3 bases, with 11 bases remaining between them. DNA for the CDR3: TGTGCCAGCAGTGACAGGACGAACTACGAGCAGTACTTC. This codes for CASSDRTNYEQYF.

This chain connects TRBV5-3 to TRBJ2-7, with D tentatively TRBD1 (7 bases). TRBV5-3 is an ORF, with its function uncertain. CDR3 length: 15 residues. The V end lost 5 bases, the J end lost 4 bases, and 19 bases lay between the germline ends. CDR3 DNA: TGTGCCAGAAGGTACGGACAGGACGCGGGATACGAGCAGTACTTC. As protein: CARRYGQDAGYEQYF.

The table lists this clone with a few counts. The V gene is TRBV30, the J gene TRBJ1-1; D is uncertain. Germline CDR1 reads GTSNPN; CDR2 reads SVGIG (reference sequence). Trimming removed 0 bases from V and 5 bases from J, with 7 bases in between. The CDR3 is 12 residues long. Written as DNA, the CDR3 is TGTGCCTGGAGTGTACAGCATACTGAAGCTTTCTTT. Protein product: CAWSVQHTEAFF.

The J gene is TRBJ1-2, the V gene TRBV18; D gene unclear. This CDR3 has 15 amino acids. The V end lost 0 bases, the J end lost 8 bases, and 16 bases lay between the germline ends. Germline CDR1 is KGHSH and CDR2 is LQKENI. The CDR3 region is CASSPPVTSFGGYTF. The CDR3 DNA reads as TGTGCCAGCTCACCACCGGTCACCTCCTTCGGCGGCTACACCTTC.

The CDR3 region is CAWSASPQGFGYTF. CDR3 sequence (DNA): TGTGCCTGGAGTGCCTCCCCCCAGGGATTTGGCTACACCTTC. The V call is TRBV30, the J call TRBJ1-2, with a weak D call TRBD1 (5 bases). CDR1 is GTSNPN, CDR2 SVGIG, per germline (reference sequence). The CDR3 totals 14 residues. The V gene lost 1 base and the J gene lost 7 bases, with 16 bases spanning the gap.

The CDR3 loop is CAWSGPGSVWSGELFF. DNA of the CDR3: TGTGCCTGGAGTGGGCCGGGTAGCGTGTGGTCCGGGGAGCTGTTTTTT. The chain combines TRBV30 with TRBJ2-2; TRBD2 might be the D (5 bases). CDR1 and CDR2 from the germline V gene are GTSNPN and SVGIG (reference sequence). This CDR3 spans 16 amino acids. V shed 1 base and J shed 6 bases, with 18 bases lying between them. Using reference TRBV30 and TRBJ2-2 for the parts outside the CDR3, the full variable domain is SQTIHQWPATLVQPVGSPLSLECTVEGTSNPNLYWYRQAAGRGLQLLFYSVGIGQISSEVPQNLSASRPQDRQFILSSKKLLLSDSGFYLCAWSGPGSVWSGELFFGEGSRLTVL.

This clone was detected only a few times. V and J are TRBV6-5 and TRBJ2-3, with D unclear. Trimming took 0 bases from V and 1 from J, leaving 8 bases between them. CDR1 and CDR2 from the germline V gene are MNHEY and SVGAGI. CDR3 size: 15 residues. The CDR3 region has the DNA TGTGCCAGCAGTTACTCGATCCAGCGCACAGATACGCAGTATTTT. Translation gives CASSYSIQRTDTQYF.

The gene calls are TRBV10-3 and TRBJ2-1, with 13 bases identical to TRBD2. CDR3 length equals 13 residues. Trimming took 6 bases from V and 8 from J; bases not matched to a gene: 1. CDR1 and CDR2 from the germline V gene are ENHRY and SYGVKD. CDR3 sequence reads: CAIRGLAGDEQFF. The CDR3 nucleotides are TGTGCCATCAGAGGACTAGCGGGAGATGAGCAGTTCTTC.

The chain joins TRBV15 to TRBJ2-7; D is ambiguous. Germline V gene sequence: CDR1 LNHNV, CDR2 YYDKDF (reference sequence). The length of the CDR3 is 16 residues. V lost 3 bases and J lost 2, with 17 bases in between. This chain's CDR3 is CATSSDNKDEPYEQYF. The CDR3 nucleotides read TGTGCCACCAGCAGCGATAATAAGGACGAGCCCTACGAGCAGTACTTC.